Following are 27 T cell receptor beta chains from one sample sequenced in a study of cytomegalovirus exposure and HLA in healthy donors. It was with 60 Vbeta and 13 Jbeta primers that the PCR ran. The method was immunoSEQ multiplex PCR; TCRdb's version includes in-frame clones alone and lacks a portion of them. The repertoire holds over 150,000 clones, with 80% as singletons. Sequencing was done on a sample of PBMCs. Every receptor here comes from a man aged 30-40 years in good health and CMV-seronegative.

This clone appeared a single time. The chain is built from TRBV6-5 and TRBJ1-1; D is ambiguous. Per the germline V gene, CDR1 is MNHEY and CDR2 is SVGAGI. There are 13 residues in the CDR3. The V end lost 6 bases, the J end lost 0 bases, and 8 bases lay between the germline ends. The DNA of the CDR3 is TGTGCCAGCAGCACAACAGTGAACACTGAAGCTTTCTTT. Translating it yields CASSTTVNTEAFF.

V usage is TRBV5-6 and J usage is TRBJ2-1; TRBD2 aligns across 16 bases. The CDR3 extends over 18 amino acids. With V trimmed by 4 bases and J by 3 bases, 7 bases remained unmatched. The V gene's germline CDR1 is SGHDT and CDR2 YYEEEE. As DNA, the CDR3 is TGTGCCAGCAGCCCGGGACTAGCGGGAGGGGGACTCTACAATGAGCAGTTCTTC. Protein sequence: CASSPGLAGGGLYNEQFF.

CDR3 residues: CASSIPSGTVVNQPQHF. The CDR3 coding sequence is TGTGCCAGTAGTATTCCCTCGGGGACAGTCGTCAATCAGCCCCAGCATTTT. The genes are TRBV19 and TRBJ1-5; TRBD1 aligns across 7 bases. Trimming removed 3 bases from V and 3 bases from J; junction bases left unmatched: 11. Germline V gene data show CDR1 as LNHDA and CDR2 as SQIVND (reference sequence). The CDR3 consists of 17 residues.

This clone was seen only a few times. The V gene is TRBV5-6, the J gene TRBJ1-5; maybe TRBD1 (5 bases). The CDR3 has 13 amino acids. Germline assignment: CDR1 SGHDT and CDR2 YYEEEE. Trimming left V 0 bases short and J 8 bases short, with 9 bases between. CDR3 protein: CASSLGGEEPQHF. The CDR3 bases are TGTGCCAGCAGCTTGGGAGGGGAGGAGCCCCAGCATTTT.

With regard to this clone: One junction end does not reproduce the germline sequence, and a read error may be involved. The chain uses TRBV7-9 and TRBJ2-7; weak D call: TRBD2 (5 bases). CDR1 and CDR2 from the germline V gene are SEHNR and FQNEAQ (reference sequence). The CDR3 sequence is 16 residues long. For the CDR3, the DNA is TGTGCCAGCACCTTACCCTCCGAGCGGAATACCTACGAGCAGTACTTC. The encoded protein is CASTLPSERNTYEQYF.

The chain links TRBV5-6 to TRBJ1-1, with 7 bases aligning to TRBD1. Germline V lookup: CDR1 SGHDT, CDR2 YYEEEE. CDR3 length: 15 residues. The V gene end was trimmed by 3 bases and the J gene end by 4 bases; junction bases not matched to a gene: 9. CDR3 region: CASSSVQGRSTEAFF. The CDR3 region has the DNA TGTGCCAGCAGCTCAGTACAGGGGAGGAGCACTGAAGCTTTCTTT.

V gene TRBV7-9 combines with J gene TRBJ1-2; D remains ambiguous. The V gene's germline CDR1 is SEHNR and CDR2 FQNEAQ (reference sequence). The germline V and J ends were trimmed by 1 base and 4 bases, with 10 bases remaining between them. CDR3 length: 14 residues. The CDR3 loop reads CASSLEPVSYGYTF. The CDR3 DNA sequence: TGTGCCAGCAGCTTAGAGCCGGTCTCCTATGGCTACACCTTC.

J is TRBJ2-5 and V is TRBV6-5; 7 bases are a match to TRBD2. This CDR3 has 11 residues. V dropped 11 bases and J dropped 5; count of bases not matched to a gene: 5. Germline-derived CDR1 and CDR2 are MNHEY and SVGAGI. The CDR3 coding sequence is TGTGCCGTTGCGCGGGGGGAGACCCAGTACTTC. It yields the protein CAVARGETQYF.

This chain joins TRBV25-1 and TRBJ1-5; D unclear. Germline V gene lookup returns CDR1 MGHDK and CDR2 SYGVNS. V was trimmed by 5 bases and J by 3 bases, leaving 11 bases between them. The CDR3 runs 14 residues. The CDR3 protein is CASSTSLLNQPQHF. CDR3 coding DNA: TGTGCCAGCAGTACTAGCCTACTCAATCAGCCCCAGCATTTT.

This chain links TRBV14 with TRBJ2-1, with 16 bases fitting TRBD2. The germline V gene has CDR1 SGHDN and CDR2 FVKESK. The V and J ends lost 4 bases and 2 bases, in that order; junction bases with no gene match: 8. CDR3 length: 19 residues. The CDR3 sequence is CASSRLGTSGRVAYNEQFF. DNA for the CDR3: TGTGCCAGCAGCCGGTTGGGGACTAGCGGGAGGGTGGCCTACAATGAGCAGTTCTTC.

The chain couples TRBV2 to TRBJ1-2; the D gene is possibly TRBD1 (6 bases). There are 16 residues in the CDR3. V lost 5 bases and J 6 bases, leaving 22 bases between the germline ends. Germline V gene sequence: CDR1 SNHLY, CDR2 FYNNEI. CDR3 nucleotide sequence: TGTGCCAGCAGTCTAACGGCCTGGGGGCCGAGCAATGGCTACACCTTC. Translating gives CASSLTAWGPSNGYTF.

This clone is judged medium-sized. The chain joins TRBV5-6 to TRBJ1-1, with 9 bases aligning to TRBD1. After removal of 7 bases from V and 3 bases from J, the junction contained 4 bases not matched to a gene. The V gene's germline CDR1 is SGHDT and CDR2 YYEEEE. The CDR3 spans 13 residues. CDR3 in amino acids: CASGQGRDTEAFF. CDR3 DNA: TGTGCCAGCGGACAGGGGAGGGACACTGAAGCTTTCTTT.

The chain employs TRBV11-2 and TRBJ2-7; TRBD2 might be the D (6 bases). This CDR3 has 15 amino acids. Germline CDR1 reads SGHAT; CDR2 reads FQNNGV. V dropped 1 base and J dropped 7 bases, with 17 bases sitting between them. This chain's CDR3 is CASSLGGGNGREQYF. The DNA of the CDR3 is TGTGCCAGCAGCTTAGGGGGAGGAAACGGGAGAGAGCAGTACTTC.

The V call is TRBV19, the J call TRBJ2-5; 8 nucleotides align to TRBD2. The trim removed 5 bases at V and 5 bases at J, leaving 10 bases unmatched. Germline V lookup: CDR1 LNHDA, CDR2 SQIVND (reference sequence). CDR3 length equals 15 residues. CDR3 sequence reads: CASSGGAGGWETQYF. CDR3 sequence (DNA): TGTGCCAGTAGTGGAGGGGCGGGAGGATGGGAGACCCAGTACTTC.

This clone has just a few counts. This chain connects TRBV9 to TRBJ2-5; TRBD1 might be the D (5 bases). Looked up from germline, CDR1 is SGDLS and CDR2 is YYNGEE. The length of the CDR3 is 13 residues. V was clipped by 10 bases and J by 3 bases, with 16 bases between them. The DNA of the CDR3 is TGTGCCTCCTCCTCAGGGTCGGAAGAGACCCAGTACTTC. This translates into CASSSGSEETQYF.

CDR3 bases: TGTGCCAGCAGCTTGATTGGACAGTTAGGCTCCTACAATGAGCAGTTCTTC. Translation gives CASSLIGQLGSYNEQFF. This chain uses TRBV5-6 with TRBJ2-1; TRBD1 is a possible D gene (6 bases). CDR3 length: 17 residues. Germline V gene sequence: CDR1 SGHDT, CDR2 YYEEEE. V was cut by 1 base and J by 0 bases, with 14 bases left in between.

This sequence joins TRBV6-1 and TRBJ2-7; TRBD2 agrees at 9 bases. Germline V gives CDR1 MNHNS, CDR2 SASEGT. J lost 0 bases, V lost 0 bases, and 0 bases had no gene match. This CDR3 region has 15 residues. In DNA, the CDR3 is TGTGCCAGCAGTGAAGCTAGCGGGAGCTCCTACGAGCAGTACTTC. Residues: CASSEASGSSYEQYF.

V and J are TRBV27 and TRBJ1-5; the match to TRBD1 covers 7 bases. Per the germline V gene, CDR1 is MNHEY and CDR2 is SMNVEV (reference sequence). The CDR3 sequence is 18 residues long. The V segment lost 6 bases and the J segment 2 bases; nucleotides outside the gene matches: 16. CDR3 nucleotide sequence: TGTGCCAGCAGACCCCGACAGGGACCCAATGACGGCAATCAGCCCCAGCATTTT. It translates to CASRPRQGPNDGNQPQHF.

This clone was counted between two and nine times. The chain employs TRBV5-1 and TRBJ1-4, with a tentative D call TRBD1 (6 bases). Germline assignment: CDR1 SGHRS and CDR2 YFSETQ. Trimming shortened V by 7 bases and J by 7 bases, and 20 bases separated the two germline ends. The CDR3 contains 15 residues. CDR3 region: CASRTRGDISEKLFF. DNA of the CDR3: TGCGCCAGCCGCACGCGGGGGGACATAAGTGAAAAACTGTTTTTT.

The gene calls are TRBV28 and TRBJ1-1; 12 bases are a match to TRBD1. The trim removed 6 bases at V and 0 bases at J, leaving 5 bases unmatched. The CDR3 consists of 16 residues. Germline CDR1 is MDHEN and CDR2 is SYDVKM. The CDR3 DNA sequence: TGTGCCAGCAGCTCCGGGACAGGGGGCATGAACACTGAAGCTTTCTTT. It specifies CASSSGTGGMNTEAFF.

The chain recombines TRBV29-1 with TRBJ2-2, with TRBD2 identical over 16 bases. V lost 7 bases to trimming and J lost 3 bases; unmatched junction nucleotides: 8. The V gene's germline CDR1 is SQVTM and CDR2 ANQGSEA. The CDR3 runs 17 residues. The CDR3 bases are TGCAGCGCCTCGGGACTAGCGGGAGGGGCCCACACCGGGGAGCTGTTTTTT. Its protein is CSASGLAGGAHTGELFF.

V and J are TRBV6-1 and TRBJ2-7; D unclear. Trimming took 5 bases from V and 3 from J, leaving 14 bases between them. The CDR3 covers 14 residues. CDR1 is MNHNS and CDR2 is SASEGT in the germline V gene. The CDR3 spells CASSSNTVGYEQYF. The CDR3, as DNA: TGTGCCAGCAGTTCAAACACAGTGGGCTACGAGCAGTACTTC.

CDR3 in amino acids: CASSESIRGQGANNEQFF. The CDR3 nucleotides read TGCGCCAGCAGTGAGTCTATCCGGGGACAGGGGGCGAATAATGAGCAGTTCTTC. The chain combines TRBV10-2 with TRBJ2-1, with 12 bases that match TRBD1. Germline assignment: CDR1 WSHSY and CDR2 SAAADI. The CDR3 consists of 18 residues. With V trimmed by 0 bases and J by 7 bases, 10 bases remained unmatched.

The chain joins TRBV6-1 to TRBJ2-1; possible D gene TRBD2, 6 bases. Trimming left V 8 bases short and J 6 bases short, with 17 bases between. This CDR3 spans 14 amino acids. Germline V CDR1 and CDR2: MNHNS, SASEGT. CDR3 residues: CASGQRLGGNEQFF. As DNA, the CDR3 is TGTGCCAGCGGCCAGAGACTAGGCGGCAATGAGCAGTTCTTC.

This clone was picked up one time. The CDR3 DNA reads TGTGCCAGCAGTACTCGCGGGGACCCTCTCTACGAGCAGTACTTC. Its protein product is CASSTRGDPLYEQYF. J is TRBJ2-7 and V is TRBV27, with D perhaps TRBD2 (6 bases). The CDR3 has 15 amino acids. Trimming removed 5 bases at V and 3 bases at J, with 17 bases between. In germline, CDR1 is MNHEY, CDR2 SMNVEV (reference sequence).

This clone was recorded once. This sequence joins TRBV10-3 and TRBJ2-2; 8 bases are shared with TRBD2. This CDR3 spans 18 amino acids. Germline CDR1 ENHRY, CDR2 SYGVKD. Trimming took 4 bases from V and 6 from J; bases not matched to a gene: 16. Here the CDR3 reads CAISGESGGTSSSGELFF. The DNA of the CDR3 is TGTGCCATCAGTGGGGAATCGGGCGGGACTAGTTCGTCCGGGGAGCTGTTTTTT.

The chain uses TRBV28 and TRBJ2-5; D is uncertain. The J call may be wrong; the DNA end is better matched by TRBJ2-7. This CDR3 has 12 residues. Germline CDR1 MDHEN, CDR2 SYDVKM. CDR3 sequence (DNA): TGTGCCAGCAGCTTCCCTGGGCGCGAGCAGTACTTC. Protein sequence: CASSFPGREQYF.